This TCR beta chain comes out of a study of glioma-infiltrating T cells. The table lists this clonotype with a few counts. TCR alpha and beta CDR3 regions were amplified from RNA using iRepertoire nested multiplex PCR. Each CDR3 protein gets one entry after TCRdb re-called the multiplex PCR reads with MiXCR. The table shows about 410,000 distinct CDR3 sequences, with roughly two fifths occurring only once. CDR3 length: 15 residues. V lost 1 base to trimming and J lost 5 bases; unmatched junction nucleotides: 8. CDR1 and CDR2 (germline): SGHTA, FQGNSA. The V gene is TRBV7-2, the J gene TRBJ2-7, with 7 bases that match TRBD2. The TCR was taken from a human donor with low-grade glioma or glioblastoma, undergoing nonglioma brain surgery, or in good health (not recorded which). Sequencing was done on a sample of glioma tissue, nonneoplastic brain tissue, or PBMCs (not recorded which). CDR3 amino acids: CASSLVWGRENEQYF. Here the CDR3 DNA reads TGTGCCAGCAGCTTAGTGTGGGGGAGGGAAAACGAGCAGTACTTC.